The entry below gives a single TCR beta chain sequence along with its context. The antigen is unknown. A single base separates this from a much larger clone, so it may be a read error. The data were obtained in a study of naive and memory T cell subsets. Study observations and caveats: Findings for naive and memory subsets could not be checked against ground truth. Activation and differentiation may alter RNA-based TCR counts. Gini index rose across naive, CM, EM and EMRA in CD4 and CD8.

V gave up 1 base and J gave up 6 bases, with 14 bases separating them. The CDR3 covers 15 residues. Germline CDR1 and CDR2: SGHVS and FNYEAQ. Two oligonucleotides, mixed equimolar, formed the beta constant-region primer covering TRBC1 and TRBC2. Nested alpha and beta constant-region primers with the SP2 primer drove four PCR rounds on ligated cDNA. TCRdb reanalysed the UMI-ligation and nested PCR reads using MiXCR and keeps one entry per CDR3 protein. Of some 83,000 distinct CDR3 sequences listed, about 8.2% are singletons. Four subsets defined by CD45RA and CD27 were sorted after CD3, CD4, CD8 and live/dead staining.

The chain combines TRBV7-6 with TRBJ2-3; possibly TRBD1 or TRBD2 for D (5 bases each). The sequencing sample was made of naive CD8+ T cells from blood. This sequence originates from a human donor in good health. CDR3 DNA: TGTGCCAGCAGCTTAGGGGGGAGTGAAGCGGATACGCAGTATTTT. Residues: CASSLGGSEADTQYF.